The sequence of this T cell receptor (beta chain) was determined in a study of OX40 agonist ivuxolimab in advanced cancers. As for the study in general: Three patients, one with hepatocellular carcinoma and two with cutaneous melanoma, achieved partial responses.

About this clone: Its antigen is still unknown.

The CDR3 spans 12 residues. Clones were read by immunoSEQ multiplex PCR, and TCRdb kept only the in-frame ones, dropping some. Among 72,000 or so clones, approximately 90% were seen once, and the ten largest hold roughly 1.3%. Overall study findings and caveats: Antigen specificity remained undetermined for the expanded peripheral T cells. Blood T cells, both CD4+ and CD8+, expanded clonally by week 6 at 0.1 to 3.0 mg/kg. On average, CD8+ T cells showed a greater number of expanded clones than CD4+.

The receptor's source is an adult with an advanced solid tumor such as melanoma, head and neck, liver or kidney cancer. Sequences were derived from CD4+ or CD8+ T cells sorted from blood, sampled in a trial of the OX40 agonist ivuxolimab. This chain uses TRBV21-1 with TRBJ2-1. TRBV21-1 is reported as a pseudogene. The chain's CDR3 is CASSKWGNEQFF. CDR3 in DNA: TGTGCCAGCAGCAAATGGGGCAATGAGCAGTTCTTC.